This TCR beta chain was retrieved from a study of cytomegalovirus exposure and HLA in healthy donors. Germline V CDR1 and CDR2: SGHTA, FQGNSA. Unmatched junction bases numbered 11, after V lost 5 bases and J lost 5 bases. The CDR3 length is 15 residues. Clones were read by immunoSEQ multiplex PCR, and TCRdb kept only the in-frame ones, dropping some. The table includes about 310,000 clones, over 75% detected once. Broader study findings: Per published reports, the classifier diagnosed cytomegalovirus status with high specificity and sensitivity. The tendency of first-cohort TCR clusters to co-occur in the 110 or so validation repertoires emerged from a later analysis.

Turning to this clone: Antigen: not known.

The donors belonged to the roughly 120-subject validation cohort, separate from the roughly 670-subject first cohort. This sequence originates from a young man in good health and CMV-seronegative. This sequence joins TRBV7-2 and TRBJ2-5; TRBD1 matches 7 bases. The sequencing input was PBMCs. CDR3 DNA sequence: TGTGCCAGCAGCCGCTGGGACAGCAGAAGCGAGACCCAGTACTTC. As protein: CASSRWDSRSETQYF.